These T cell receptor beta chains were read from a single sample in a study of blood T cell repertoires in COVID-19. Assay: immunoSEQ multiplex PCR; the TCRdb copy retains only in-frame clones and omits some. The sample contains around 94,000 clones, roughly 82% of which appear only once. The sample comprised peripheral blood. These receptors all stem from a human donor in a cohort sampled during active COVID-19. Both conserved end residues are part of each CDR3. D genes are given only for firm matches. Some rows mark clone size as missing; the rest say once, few, many or name a class of expanded clone.

j_gene | abundance | v_gene | d_gene | CDR3aa | CDR3nt
TRBJ1-2 | - | TRBV24-1 | - | CATSDHLGYTF | TGTGCCACCAGTGACCACTTGGGCTACACCTTC
TRBJ2-3 | once | TRBV4-1 | TRBD1 | CASSLRTGRTDTQYF | TGCGCCAGCAGCCTGCGGACAGGGCGGACAGATACGCAGTATTTT
TRBJ2-7 | - | TRBV18 | TRBD1 | CASSPRTGGYEQYF | TGTGCCAGCTCACCACGGACAGGAGGCTACGAGCAGTACTTC
TRBJ2-3 | - | TRBV9 | TRBD2 | CASSSGLAGDYTDTQYF | TGTGCCAGCAGCTCGGGACTAGCGGGGGACTACACAGATACGCAGTATTTT
TRBJ1-2 | - | TRBV15 | TRBD1 | CATSWDRGYGYTF | TGTGCCACCAGTTGGGACAGGGGCTATGGCTACACCTTC
TRBJ2-5 | - | TRBV18 | TRBD1 | CASSSGTGEETQYF | TGTGCCAGCTCATCCGGGACAGGGGAGGAGACCCAGTACTTC
TRBJ2-1 | - | TRBV3-1/TRBV3-2 | - | CASTRGESYNEQFF | TGTGCCAGCACCAGGGGGGAAAGTTACAATGAGCAGTTCTTC
TRBJ1-5 | - | TRBV2 | - | CATKAGGGQPQHF | TGTGCCACCAAAGCGGGGGGCGGGCAGCCCCAGCATTTT
TRBJ2-7 | once | TRBV6-2/TRBV6-3 | TRBD2 | CASSENPGLAGGPGYEQYF | TGTGCCAGCAGCGAAAATCCGGGACTAGCGGGGGGGCCGGGCTACGAGCAGTACTTC
TRBJ2-1 | few | TRBV5-1 | TRBD2 | CASSWSGGAHNEQFF | TGCGCCAGCAGCTGGAGCGGGGGGGCCCACAATGAGCAGTTCTTC
TRBJ2-7 | - | TRBV9 | - | CASSADSVPHYYEQYF | TGTGCCAGCAGCGCAGACAGTGTTCCCCACTACTACGAGCAGTACTTC
TRBJ1-4 | - | TRBV4-3 | - | CASSQAHHKPQSGKLFF | TGCGCCAGCAGCCAAGCTCATCACAAGCCCCAGTCAGGAAAACTGTTTTTT
TRBJ1-1 | - | TRBV3-1/TRBV3-2 | - | CASSRSENTEAFF | TGTGCCAGCAGCCGTTCAGAAAACACTGAAGCTTTCTTT
TRBJ2-1 | - | TRBV4-3 | - | CASSYARARNEQFF | TGCGCCAGCAGTTACGCGCGGGCCCGCAATGAGCAGTTCTTC
TRBJ2-5 | - | TRBV6-2/TRBV6-3 | - | CASSYHGTLEQETQYF | TGTGCCAGCAGTTACCATGGGACACTAGAACAAGAGACCCAGTACTTC
TRBJ2-6 | - | TRBV6-6 | - | CASSYSLEGANVLTF | TGTGCCAGCAGTTATAGCCTGGAAGGGGCCAACGTCCTGACTTTC
TRBJ2-6 | - | TRBV4-3 | - | CASSQETGSGANVLTF | TGCGCCAGCAGCCAAGAGACGGGCTCTGGGGCCAACGTCCTGACTTTC
TRBJ2-2 | - | TRBV7-9 | TRBD2 | CASSLPARGVANTGELFF | TGTGCCAGCAGCTTACCCGCCCGGGGGGTGGCGAACACCGGGGAGCTGTTTTTT
TRBJ2-5 | - | TRBV3-1/TRBV3-2 | TRBD2 | CASSQDSGGGETQYF | TGTGCCAGCAGCCAAGATAGCGGGGGGGGAGAGACCCAGTACTTC
TRBJ2-5 | - | TRBV5-1 | TRBD2 | CASSLGRGVAQETQYF | TGCGCCAGCAGCTTGGGTCGGGGGGTGGCCCAAGAGACCCAGTACTTC
TRBJ2-5 | - | TRBV14 | TRBD1 | CASSPSLGQGDQETQYF | TGTGCCAGCAGCCCATCCCTGGGACAGGGAGACCAAGAGACCCAGTACTTC
TRBJ2-5 | - | TRBV5-4 | TRBD2 | CASSPGTSGGAGETQYF | TGTGCCAGCAGCCCCGGGACTAGCGGGGGGGCCGGAGAGACCCAGTACTTC
TRBJ2-7 | few | TRBV7-2 | - | CASSLTYRGGYEQYF | TGTGCCAGCAGCCTAACGTACCGGGGAGGCTACGAGCAGTACTTC
TRBJ1-1 | - | TRBV19 | - | CASSIEGRETTEAFF | TGTGCCAGTAGTATTGAGGGCAGAGAGACCACTGAAGCTTTCTTT
TRBJ2-3 | - | TRBV5-1 | TRBD2 | CASSRGSGGTDTQYF | TGCGCCAGCAGCCGTGGTAGCGGGGGGACAGATACGCAGTATTTT
TRBJ1-2 | - | TRBV6-5 | TRBD1 | CASRTGVDYGYTF | TGTGCCAGCAGGACAGGGGTAGACTATGGCTACACCTTC
TRBJ2-7 | - | TRBV5-8 | TRBD1 | CASKWKGTGTVSSYEQYF | TGTGCCAGCAAATGGAAGGGAACCGGGACAGTTAGCTCCTACGAGCAGTACTTC
TRBJ1-5 | - | TRBV18 | - | CASSPPGLGNQPQHF | TGTGCCAGCTCACCACCCGGGTTAGGCAATCAGCCCCAGCATTTT
TRBJ2-7 | few | TRBV10-3 | TRBD1 | CAIGYGTGGPYEQYF | TGTGCCATCGGTTACGGGACAGGGGGCCCCTACGAGCAGTACTTC
TRBJ1-2 | - | TRBV2 | - | CASTILRDSYGYTF | TGTGCCAGCACGATTCTCAGGGATAGCTATGGCTACACCTTC
TRBJ2-1 | - | TRBV2 | TRBD1 | CASSQDRVYYNEQFF | TGTGCCAGCAGTCAAGACAGGGTATACTACAATGAGCAGTTCTTC
TRBJ2-7 | - | TRBV6-6 | - | CASSRGGPSYEQYF | TGTGCCAGCAGTAGAGGCGGCCCATCCTACGAGCAGTACTTC
TRBJ2-7 | many | TRBV2 | - | CASNKGWEQYF | TGTGCCAGCAATAAGGGGTGGGAGCAGTACTTC
TRBJ1-2 | - | TRBV3-1/TRBV3-2 | - | CASSNQEIYGYTF | TGTGCCAGCAGCAACCAGGAAATCTATGGCTACACCTTC
TRBJ2-5 | - | TRBV27 | TRBD1 | CASSPGQVVETQYF | TGTGCCAGCAGTCCTGGACAGGTCGTGGAGACCCAGTACTTC
TRBJ2-1 | few | TRBV9 | - | CASSAGTTYNEQFF | TGTGCCAGCAGCGCCGGGACAACCTACAATGAGCAGTTCTTC
TRBJ1-3 | once | TRBV19 | - | CASSPNRLSGNTIYF | TGTGCCAGTAGTCCAAACCGACTCTCTGGAAACACCATATATTTT